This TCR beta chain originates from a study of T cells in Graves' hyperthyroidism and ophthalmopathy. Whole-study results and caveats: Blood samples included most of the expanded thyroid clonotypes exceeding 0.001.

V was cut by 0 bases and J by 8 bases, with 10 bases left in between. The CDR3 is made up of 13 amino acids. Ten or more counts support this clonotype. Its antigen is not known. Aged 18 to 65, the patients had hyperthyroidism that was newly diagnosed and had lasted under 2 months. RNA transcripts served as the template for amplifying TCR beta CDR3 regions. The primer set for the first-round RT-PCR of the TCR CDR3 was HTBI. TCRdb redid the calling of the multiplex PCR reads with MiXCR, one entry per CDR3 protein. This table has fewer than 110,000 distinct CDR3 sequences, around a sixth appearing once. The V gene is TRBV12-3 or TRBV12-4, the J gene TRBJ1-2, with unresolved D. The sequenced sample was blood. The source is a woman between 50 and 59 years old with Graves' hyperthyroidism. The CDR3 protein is CASSLAHLSGYTF. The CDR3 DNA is TGTGCCAGCAGTTTAGCGCACCTCAGCGGCTACACCTTC.